This T cell receptor (beta chain) came from a study of shared clonotypes between healthy human individuals. General observations from the study: Only blood was sampled, and tissue TCR repertoires likely differ from blood ones.

Concerning this clone: Its antigen is not known. The sample contains more than one DNA sequence encoding this CDR3.

This CDR3 is built from 13 residues. Germline V gives CDR1 KGHSH, CDR2 LQKENI. The V and J ends lost 2 bases and 3 bases respectively, with 6 bases between them. Measured with immunoSEQ multiplex PCR; TCRdb has only the in-frame clones, and not every one. The sample has over a million clones, over 95% seen once. Sequencing input: naive CD4+ T cells sorted from blood. Stated subset: CD45RA+ positively selected. The V gene is TRBV18, the J gene TRBJ2-3, with D uncertain. The receptor was derived from a man aged 25-40 years in good health. In DNA form, the CDR3 reads TGTGCCAGCTCACCAGGGTTAACAGATACGCAGTATTTT. This codes for CASSPGLTDTQYF.